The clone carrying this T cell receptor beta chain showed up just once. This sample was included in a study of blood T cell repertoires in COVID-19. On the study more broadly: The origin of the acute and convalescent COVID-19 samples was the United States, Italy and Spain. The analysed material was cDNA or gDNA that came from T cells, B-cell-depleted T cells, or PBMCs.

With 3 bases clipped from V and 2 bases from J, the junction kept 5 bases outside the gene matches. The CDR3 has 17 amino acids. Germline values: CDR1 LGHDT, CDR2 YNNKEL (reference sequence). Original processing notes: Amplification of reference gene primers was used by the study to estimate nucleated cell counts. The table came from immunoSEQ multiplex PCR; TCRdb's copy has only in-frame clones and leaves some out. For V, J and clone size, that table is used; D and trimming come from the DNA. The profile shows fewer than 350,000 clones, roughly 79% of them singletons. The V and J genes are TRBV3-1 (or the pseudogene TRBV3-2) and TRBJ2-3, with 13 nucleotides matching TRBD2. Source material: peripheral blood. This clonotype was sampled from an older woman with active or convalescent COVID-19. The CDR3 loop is CASSHDGTSGDTDTQYF. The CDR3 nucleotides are TGTGCCAGCAGCCACGACGGGACTAGCGGGGACACAGATACGCAGTATTTT.